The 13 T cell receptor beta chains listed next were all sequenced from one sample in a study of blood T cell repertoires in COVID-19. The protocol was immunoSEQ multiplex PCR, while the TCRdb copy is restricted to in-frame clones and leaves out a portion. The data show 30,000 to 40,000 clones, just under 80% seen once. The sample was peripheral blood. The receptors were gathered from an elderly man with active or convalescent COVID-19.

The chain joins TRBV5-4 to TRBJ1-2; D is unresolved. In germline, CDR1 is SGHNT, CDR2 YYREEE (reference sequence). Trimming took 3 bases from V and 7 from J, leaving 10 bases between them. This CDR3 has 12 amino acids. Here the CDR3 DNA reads TGTGCCAGCAGCTCCCGTCCCTTTGGCTACACCTTC. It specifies CASSSRPFGYTF.

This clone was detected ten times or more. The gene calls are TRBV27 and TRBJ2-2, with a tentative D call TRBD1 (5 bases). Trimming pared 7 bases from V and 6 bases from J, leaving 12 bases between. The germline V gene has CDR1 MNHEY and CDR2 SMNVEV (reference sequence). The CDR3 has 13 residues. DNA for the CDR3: TGTGCCAGCAAGGTGGGGCCGGCCGGGGAGCTGTTTTTT. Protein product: CASKVGPAGELFF.

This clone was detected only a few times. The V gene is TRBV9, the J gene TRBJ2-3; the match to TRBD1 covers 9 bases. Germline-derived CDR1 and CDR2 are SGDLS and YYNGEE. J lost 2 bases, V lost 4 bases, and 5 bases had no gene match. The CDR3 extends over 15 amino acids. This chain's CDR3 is CASSPGTGYTDTQYF. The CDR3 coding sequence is TGTGCCAGCAGCCCCGGGACAGGGTACACAGATACGCAGTATTTT.

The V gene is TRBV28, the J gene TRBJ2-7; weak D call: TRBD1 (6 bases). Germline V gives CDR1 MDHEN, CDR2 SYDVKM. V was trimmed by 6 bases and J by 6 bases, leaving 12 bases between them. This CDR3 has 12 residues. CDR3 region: CASSRTVIEQYF. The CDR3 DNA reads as TGTGCCAGCAGCCGGACAGTCATCGAGCAGTACTTC. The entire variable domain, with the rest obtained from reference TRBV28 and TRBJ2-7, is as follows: DVKVTQSSRYLVKRTGEKVFLECVQDMDHENMFWYRQDPGLGLRLIYFSYDVKMKEKGDIPEGYSVSREKKERFSLILESASTNQTSMYLCASSRTVIEQYFGPGTRLTVT.

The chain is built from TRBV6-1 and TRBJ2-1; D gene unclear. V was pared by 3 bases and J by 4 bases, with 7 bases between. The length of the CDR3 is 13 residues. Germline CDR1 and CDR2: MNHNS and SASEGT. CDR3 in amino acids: CASSDNGYNEQFF. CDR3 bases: TGTGCCAGCAGTGACAACGGTTACAATGAGCAGTTCTTC.

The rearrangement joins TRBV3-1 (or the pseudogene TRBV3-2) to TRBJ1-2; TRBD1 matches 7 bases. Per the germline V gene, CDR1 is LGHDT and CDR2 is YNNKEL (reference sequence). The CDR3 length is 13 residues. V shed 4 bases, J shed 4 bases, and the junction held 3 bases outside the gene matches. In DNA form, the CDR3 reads TGTGCCAGCAGCCTGGGACAGAGCTATGGCTACACCTTC. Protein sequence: CASSLGQSYGYTF.

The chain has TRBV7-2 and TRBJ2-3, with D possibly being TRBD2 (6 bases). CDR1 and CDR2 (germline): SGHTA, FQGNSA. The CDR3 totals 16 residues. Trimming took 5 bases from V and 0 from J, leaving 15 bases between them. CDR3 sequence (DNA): TGTGCCAGCAGCAATAGTCGGAGGGGAAGCACAGATACGCAGTATTTT. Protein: CASSNSRRGSTDTQYF.

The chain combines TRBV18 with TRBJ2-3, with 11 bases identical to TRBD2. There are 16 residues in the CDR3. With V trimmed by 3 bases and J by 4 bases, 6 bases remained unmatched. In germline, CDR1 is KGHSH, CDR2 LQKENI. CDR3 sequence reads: CASSPPTSGMADTQYF. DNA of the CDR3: TGTGCCAGCTCACCCCCGACTAGCGGGATGGCAGATACGCAGTATTTT.

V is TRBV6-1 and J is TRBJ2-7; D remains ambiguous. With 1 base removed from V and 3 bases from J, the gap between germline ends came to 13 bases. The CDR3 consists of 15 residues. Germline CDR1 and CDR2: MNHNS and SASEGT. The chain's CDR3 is CASSEGVGSNYEQYF. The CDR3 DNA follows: TGTGCCAGCAGTGAAGGCGTGGGCTCCAACTACGAGCAGTACTTC.

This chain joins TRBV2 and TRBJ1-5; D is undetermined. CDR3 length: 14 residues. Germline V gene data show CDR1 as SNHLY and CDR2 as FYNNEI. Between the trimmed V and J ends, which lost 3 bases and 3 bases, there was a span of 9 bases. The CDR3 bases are TGTGCCAGCAGTGATCGCAGGAACAATCAGCCCCAGCATTTT. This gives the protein CASSDRRNNQPQHF.

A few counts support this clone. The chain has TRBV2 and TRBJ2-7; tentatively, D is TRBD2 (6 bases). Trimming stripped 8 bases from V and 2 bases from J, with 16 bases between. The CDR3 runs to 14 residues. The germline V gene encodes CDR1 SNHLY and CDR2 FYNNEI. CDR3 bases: TGTGCCAGCGACGTAGCGGACACAACCTACGAGCAGTACTTC. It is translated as CASDVADTTYEQYF.

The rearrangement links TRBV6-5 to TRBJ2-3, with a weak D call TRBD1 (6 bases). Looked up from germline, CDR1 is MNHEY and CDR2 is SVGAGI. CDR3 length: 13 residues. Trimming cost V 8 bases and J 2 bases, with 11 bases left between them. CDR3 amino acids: CASGGGSTDTQYF. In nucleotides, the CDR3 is TGTGCCAGCGGGGGCGGATCCACAGATACGCAGTATTTT.

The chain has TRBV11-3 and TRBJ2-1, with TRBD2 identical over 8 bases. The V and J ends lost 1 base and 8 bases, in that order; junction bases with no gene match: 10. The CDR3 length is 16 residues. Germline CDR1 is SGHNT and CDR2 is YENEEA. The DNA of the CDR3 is TGTGCCAGCAGCTTAGTTACCGGGGGGGCCTTATATGAGCAGTTCTTC. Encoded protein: CASSLVTGGALYEQFF.